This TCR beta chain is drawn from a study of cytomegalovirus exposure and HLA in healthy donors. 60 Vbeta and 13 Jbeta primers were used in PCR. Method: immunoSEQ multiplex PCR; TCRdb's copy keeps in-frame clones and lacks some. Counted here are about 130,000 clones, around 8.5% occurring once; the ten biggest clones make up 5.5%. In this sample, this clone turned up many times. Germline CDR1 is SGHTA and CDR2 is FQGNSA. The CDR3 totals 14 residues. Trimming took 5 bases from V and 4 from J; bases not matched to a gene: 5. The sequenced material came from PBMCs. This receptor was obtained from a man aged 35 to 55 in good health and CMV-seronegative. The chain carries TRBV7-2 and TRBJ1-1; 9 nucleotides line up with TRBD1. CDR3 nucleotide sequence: TGTGCCAGCAGCGGACAGGGGCCGGGCACTGAAGCTTTCTTT. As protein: CASSGQGPGTEAFF.